The 30 T cell receptor beta chains reported below all come from one sample, sequenced in a study of T-cell memory formation after mild COVID-19. One entry per CDR3 protein, called by TCRdb with MiXCR from the 5' RACE reads. The sample has roughly 35,000 distinct CDR3 sequences, 7.7% seen once; the top ten hold approximately 28%. The sample was PBMCs or a T cell subset sorted from them (not recorded which). Every receptor here comes from a man younger than 35 who had mild COVID-19 (a few samples of this study predate the infection). Cell type and time point are not known.

The chain recombines TRBV21-1 with TRBJ1-1; TRBD1 is taken as the D call from the table, unchecked against the DNA. TRBV21-1 is deemed a pseudogene. The CDR3 has 15 amino acids. CDR3 loop: CASTRDRDVDTEAFF. The CDR3 DNA reads as TGTGCCAGCACACGGGACAGGGACGTAGACACTGAAGCTTTCTTT.

This clonotype was picked up many times. The chain uses TRBV12-3 or TRBV12-4 and TRBJ2-5, with D perhaps being TRBD1 or TRBD2 (7 bases each). This CDR3 is 18 amino acids long. Deletions cut 6 bases from V and 5 bases from J, with 28 bases between. The CDR3 sequence: CASRILMGGGHPSETQYF. The CDR3 DNA sequence: TGTGCCAGCAGAATCCTAATGGGAGGGGGCCATCCGTCGGAGACCCAGTACTTC.

Ten or more counts support this clonotype. This CDR3 is CSAITSGEVFF. CDR3 DNA: TGCAGTGCTATCACTAGCGGGGAGGTGTTCTTC. This chain uses TRBV20-1 with TRBJ2-1, with 10 bases identical to TRBD2. J gave up 15 bases and V 4 bases, and 6 bases lay outside the gene matches. This CDR3 comprises 11 residues. Germline CDR1 DFQATT, CDR2 SNEGSKA (reference sequence).

This clonotype came up many times. The genes are TRBV7-6 and TRBJ2-3; D is possibly TRBD2 (5 bases). V shed 6 bases and J shed 2 bases, with 9 bases lying between them. The CDR3 extends over 13 amino acids. Per germline, CDR1 SGHVS and CDR2 FNYEAQ. CDR3 loop: CASSRGYTDTQYF. The DNA of the CDR3 is TGTGCCAGCAGTCGAGGGTACACAGATACGCAGTATTTT.

This clonotype has a count of ten or more. The genes are TRBV9 and TRBJ2-1; 13 bases match TRBD2. CDR3 length: 16 residues. J was trimmed by 10 bases and V by 3 bases; bases with no gene match: 10. Germline CDR1 reads SGDLS; CDR2 reads YYNGEE. The CDR3 DNA is TGTGCCAGCAGCGAGTTACTAGCGGGGGGGCTGGAGGAGCAGTTCTTC. This translates into CASSELLAGGLEEQFF. The whole variable domain, remainder taken from reference TRBV9 and TRBJ2-1, is DSGVTQTPKHLITATGQRVTLRCSPRSGDLSVYWYQQSLDQGLQFLIQYYNGEERAKGNILERFSAQQFPDLHSELNLSSLELGDSALYFCASSELLAGGLEEQFFGPGTRLTVL.

In its sample, this clonotype was seen many times. In DNA, the CDR3 is TGCGCCAGCAGTCCGTCCCAGGGACAGGGGGGAGAGACCCAGTACTTC. Its protein is CASSPSQGQGGETQYF. V is TRBV23-1 and J is TRBJ2-5; 11 positions match TRBD1. TRBV23-1 is designated an ORF whose function remains uncertain. The CDR3 sequence is 16 residues long. Unmatched junction bases numbered 8, after V lost 4 bases and J lost 4 bases.

The table lists this clonotype with many counts. J is TRBJ1-6 and V is TRBV7-2; 7 bases align to TRBD1. V dropped 4 bases and J dropped 15; count of bases not matched to a gene: 12. This CDR3 spans 14 amino acids. The V gene's germline CDR1 is SGHTA and CDR2 FQGNSA. CDR3 DNA sequence: TGTGCCAGCAGCTCAGACAGGGTATCTTGGCGCCTCCACTTT. Translating gives CASSSDRVSWRLHF.

There are many counts of this clonotype. The chain recombines TRBV7-2 with TRBJ2-5; D perhaps matches TRBD2 (6 bases). CDR1 and CDR2 from the germline V gene are SGHTA and FQGNSA. CDR3 length equals 15 residues. Trimming left V 5 bases short and J 5 bases short, with 18 bases between. The CDR3 loop is CASSQQRAPEETQYF. For the CDR3, the DNA is TGTGCCAGCAGCCAACAGCGGGCCCCCGAGGAGACCCAGTACTTC.

This clonotype occurred many times. V and J are TRBV7-9 and TRBJ2-3; D is possibly TRBD2 (6 bases). V lost 6 bases to trimming and J lost 6 bases, with 31 bases between them. The germline V gene encodes CDR1 SEHNR and CDR2 FQNEAQ (reference sequence). CDR3 size: 19 residues. The CDR3 nucleotides read TGTGCCAGCAGTCTTCCCTTCCGGGGAGGAAGGTCTTTTGGGGATACGCAGTATTTT. As protein: CASSLPFRGGRSFGDTQYF.

This clonotype was seen ten or more times. The chain combines TRBV20-1 with TRBJ2-7; TRBD2 might be the D (5 bases). The CDR3 has 14 residues. V lost 3 bases, J lost 2 bases, and 14 bases lay in between. CDR1 is DFQATT and CDR2 is SNEGSKA in the germline V gene (reference sequence). This CDR3 is CSASLPGSTYEQYF. CDR3 nucleotides: TGCAGTGCTAGTCTCCCGGGGTCTACCTACGAGCAGTACTTC.

This clonotype was detected ten times or more. The chain recombines TRBV7-8 with TRBJ2-2; no clear D. Germline V gives CDR1 SGHVS, CDR2 FQNEAQ. There are 15 residues in the CDR3. The V end lost 3 bases, the J end lost 0 bases, and 8 bases lay between the germline ends. This CDR3 reads CASSFPVTNTGELFF. The CDR3, as DNA: TGTGCCAGCAGCTTTCCTGTTACGAACACCGGGGAGCTGTTTTTT.

This clonotype was seen many times. The chain has TRBV6-2 or TRBV6-3 and TRBJ2-7, with 9 bases identical to TRBD2. This CDR3 has 15 residues. V was clipped by 6 bases and J by 5 bases; unmatched bases: 11. Per germline, CDR1 MNHEY and CDR2 SVGEGT. CDR3 amino acids: CASSDPRGGQNEQYF. The CDR3 coding sequence is TGTGCCAGCAGCGACCCGCGGGGGGGCCAGAACGAGCAGTACTTC.

This clonotype was recorded many times. This chain connects TRBV10-3 to TRBJ2-6, with D uncertain. The CDR3 spans 16 residues. Trimming pared 8 bases from V and 0 bases from J, leaving 14 bases between. The germline CDR1 and CDR2 sequences are ENHRY and SYGVKD. This chain's CDR3 is CAISPGFASGANVLTF. For the CDR3, the DNA is TGTGCCATCTCCCCAGGTTTCGCCTCTGGGGCCAACGTCCTGACTTTC.

This clonotype was found many times. The chain couples TRBV12-3 or TRBV12-4 to TRBJ1-5; TRBD1 matches at 7 bases. The CDR3 contains 13 residues. With 6 bases clipped from V and 4 bases from J, the junction kept 3 bases outside the gene matches. The CDR3 DNA follows: TGTGCCAGCAGCGGACAGGATAATCAGCCCCAGCATTTT. Amino acid sequence: CASSGQDNQPQHF.

This clonotype was detected many times. This sequence joins TRBV27 and TRBJ2-5; D is undetermined. The V gene lost 4 bases and the J gene lost 4 bases, with 13 bases spanning the gap. The CDR3 sequence is 14 residues long. Germline CDR1 and CDR2: MNHEY and SMNVEV (reference sequence). The CDR3 coding sequence is TGTGCCAGCAGTTCCCCGGCGAGCCTAGAGACCCAGTACTTC. Protein: CASSSPASLETQYF.

This clonotype was seen at least ten times. The chain has TRBV20-1 and TRBJ2-1; D ambiguous. V lost 0 bases, J lost 6 bases, and 21 bases lay in between. Germline V gene sequence: CDR1 DFQATT, CDR2 SNEGSKA (reference sequence). The CDR3 runs 17 residues. CDR3 in DNA: TGCAGTGCTAGAGATCGAGAACCTCCCAGCGTCTCCAATGAGCAGTTCTTC. Its protein is CSARDREPPSVSNEQFF.

V gene TRBV12-3 or TRBV12-4 combines with J gene TRBJ2-3; 15 positions match TRBD2. The CDR3 is 16 amino acids. V trimming: 6 bases; J trimming: 4 bases; junction bases outside the gene matches: 5. The CDR3 region is CASSPGLAGGPDTQYF. CDR3 nucleotide sequence: TGTGCCAGCAGCCCCGGACTAGCGGGAGGGCCAGATACGCAGTATTTT.

Ten or more counts support this clonotype. The V call is TRBV6-5, the J call TRBJ1-4, with D possibly being TRBD1 (5 bases). This CDR3 is built from 12 residues. The germline gives CDR1 MNHEY, CDR2 SVGAGI. The ends were cut back, 8 bases at V and 10 bases at J, with 14 bases in the middle. CDR3 nucleotide sequence: TGTGCCAGCGCTGAGGGGAAAGGAAAACTGTTTTTT. Encoded protein: CASAEGKGKLFF.

This clonotype was observed at least ten times. V gene TRBV11-2 combines with J gene TRBJ2-7; the D call may be TRBD1 or TRBD2 (6 bases each). The V gene lost 4 bases and the J gene lost 2 bases, with 9 bases spanning the gap. This CDR3 is 13 amino acids long. Germline V gene lookup returns CDR1 SGHAT and CDR2 FQNNGV. CDR3 residues: CASSWGAPYEQYF. The CDR3 DNA follows: TGTGCCAGCAGCTGGGGGGCCCCCTACGAGCAGTACTTC.

This clonotype was observed a few times. The chain joins TRBV7-2 to TRBJ2-7; 7 bases are shared with TRBD1. V shed 3 bases and J 2 bases; nucleotides not matched to a gene: 7. Germline V gene sequence: CDR1 SGHTA, CDR2 FQGNSA. This CDR3 is 15 amino acids long. The CDR3, as DNA: TGTGCCAGCAGCTTCGACGACAGGGCACCCTACGAGCAGTACTTC. Translated, it gives CASSFDDRAPYEQYF.

Ten or more counts support this clonotype. This chain connects TRBV6-2 or TRBV6-3 to TRBJ2-7, with TRBD1 as a possible D gene (6 bases). Germline V gene sequence: CDR1 MNHEY, CDR2 SVGEGT. The CDR3 spans 14 residues. V was cut by 6 bases and J by 0 bases, with 12 bases left in between. In DNA, the CDR3 is TGTGCCAGCAGCCTCGTAGGGGGCTCCTACGAGCAGTACTTC. Translation: CASSLVGGSYEQYF.

This clonotype was recorded many times. The V and J genes are TRBV7-9 and TRBJ2-7; D possibly matches TRBD1 or TRBD2 (6 bases each). Trimming left V 5 bases short and J 6 bases short, with 14 bases between. The CDR3 has 13 amino acids. Germline V gene lookup returns CDR1 SEHNR and CDR2 FQNEAQ (reference sequence). CDR3 DNA sequence: TGTGCCAGCAGCGGCCCGTCGGGGGCCGAGCAGTACTTC. This gives the protein CASSGPSGAEQYF.

The chain uses TRBV5-1 and TRBJ2-7; 11 positions agree with TRBD2. Germline V gene lookup returns CDR1 SGHRS and CDR2 YFSETQ. V lost 0 bases and J lost 3; bases outside the gene matches: 8. There are 17 residues in the CDR3. Written as DNA, the CDR3 is TGCGCCAGCAGCTTGGTGGCTAGCGGGGGGACATTCTACGAGCAGTACTTC. Its protein product is CASSLVASGGTFYEQYF.

In DNA form, the CDR3 reads TGTGCCAGCAGCCATCAGTGGAGCTCTGGAAACACCATATATTTT. Its translation: CASSHQWSSGNTIYF. V and J are TRBV3-1 and TRBJ1-3; unclear D gene. V lost 3 bases, J lost 0 bases, and 9 bases lay in between. The length of the CDR3 is 15 residues. CDR1 LGHDT and CDR2 YNNKEL come from the germline V gene (reference sequence).

There are many counts of this clonotype. V gene TRBV6-5 combines with J gene TRBJ2-3; TRBD2 aligns across 11 bases. Looked up from germline, CDR1 is MNHEY and CDR2 is SVGAGI. V was pared by 2 bases and J by 5 bases, with 9 bases of the junction left unmatched. The CDR3 has 17 residues. Here the CDR3 DNA reads TGTGCCAGCAGTTACCGGGGTAGCGGGGGGGCCAAAGATACGCAGTATTTT. This encodes CASSYRGSGGAKDTQYF.

This clonotype was observed at least ten times. The gene calls are TRBV20-1 and TRBJ2-1; 16 nucleotides align to TRBD2. The V and J ends lost 3 bases and 7 bases, in that order; junction bases with no gene match: 3. Germline V lookup: CDR1 DFQATT, CDR2 SNEGSKA (reference sequence). CDR3 length: 15 residues. This chain's CDR3 is CSARRGLAGGNEQFF. The CDR3 DNA follows: TGCAGTGCTAGGAGGGGACTAGCGGGGGGGAATGAGCAGTTCTTC.

This clonotype was seen just once. J is TRBJ2-1 and V is TRBV12-3 or TRBV12-4; TRBD1 aligns across 10 bases. The CDR3 covers 14 residues. V dropped 3 bases and J dropped 9; count of bases not matched to a gene: 5. The CDR3 reads CASSFRQGASEQFF. The CDR3, as DNA: TGTGCCAGCAGTTTCCGACAGGGGGCGAGTGAGCAGTTCTTC.

Turning to this clonotype: This could be a read error, since a much larger clone is one nucleotide away. The rearrangement joins TRBV15 to TRBJ2-3; 7 nucleotides align to TRBD1. Losses at the gene ends were 4 bases for V and 2 bases for J; bases not matched to a gene: 6. CDR3 size: 15 residues. The germline V gene encodes CDR1 LNHNV and CDR2 YYDKDF (reference sequence). CDR3 in DNA: TGTGCCACCAGCATACAGGGGAGCCACACAGATACGCAGTATTTT. This translates into CATSIQGSHTDTQYF.

This clonotype has at least ten counts. The rearrangement joins TRBV7-9 to TRBJ2-7; 9 bases map to TRBD1. Germline CDR1 and CDR2: SEHNR and FQNEAQ (reference sequence). Trimming removed 2 bases from V and 4 bases from J; junction bases left unmatched: 6. This CDR3 contains 15 residues. As DNA, the CDR3 is TGTGCCAGCAGCTTATTGACAGGGGGTTCTTACGAGCAGTACGTC. It is translated as CASSLLTGGSYEQYV.

This sequence joins TRBV6-1 and TRBJ2-1; possibly TRBD1 for D (8 bases). The germline V gene has CDR1 MNHNS and CDR2 SASEGT. This CDR3 contains 15 residues. Trimming left V 5 bases short and J 4 bases short, with 15 bases between. CDR3 in amino acids: CASSLPQGGYNEQFF. The CDR3 nucleotides read TGTGCCAGCAGTCTCCCACAGGGGGGGTACAATGAGCAGTTCTTC.